This T cell receptor (beta chain) stems from a study of blood T cell repertoires in COVID-19. This CDR3 comprises 14 residues. Germline lookup yields CDR1 LNHDA and CDR2 SQIVND (reference sequence). The V and J ends lost 4 bases and 4 bases, in that order; junction bases with no gene match: 4. TCRdb keeps only in-frame clones here, not all; method: immunoSEQ multiplex PCR. The sample lists around 150,000 clones; 82% were seen once. Sequencing input: peripheral blood. The chain uses TRBV19 and TRBJ1-5; 7 bases fit TRBD1. The sequence derives from a woman in her thirties or forties with COVID-19, enrolled during active disease. CDR3 sequence reads: CASSNVGQNQPQHF. CDR3 DNA sequence: TGTGCCAGTAGTAACGTGGGACAGAATCAGCCCCAGCATTTT.